This passage covers 20 T cell receptor beta chains from one sample sequenced in a study of cytomegalovirus exposure and HLA in healthy donors. PCR primers comprised 60 Vbeta and 13 Jbeta primers. Using immunoSEQ multiplex PCR, the repertoire was profiled, and TCRdb retains in-frame clones only, with some absent. Altogether approximately 160,000 clones are present, roughly 80% being singletons, with the ten largest covering less than 5%. The sequenced sample consisted of PBMCs. Receptor source: a male donor in good health and CMV-seronegative.

The rearrangement uses TRBV11-1 and TRBJ2-5, with 7 bases that match TRBD2. Germline V CDR1 and CDR2: SGHAT, FQDESV (reference sequence). V lost 4 bases, J lost 7 bases, and 18 bases stayed unmatched. The CDR3 has 17 residues. The CDR3 DNA sequence: TGTGCCAGCAGCTCCCCCCCGGGACTACAGCTGGGGGGGACCCAGTACTTC. Translating it yields CASSSPPGLQLGGTQYF.

This clone was seen just once. The chain couples TRBV7-9 to TRBJ2-1; 7 bases are shared with TRBD2. This CDR3 region has 16 residues. V shed 9 bases and J 7 bases; nucleotides not matched to a gene: 18. CDR1 and CDR2 from the germline V gene are SEHNR and FQNEAQ (reference sequence). CDR3 nucleotide sequence: TGTGCCAGAAGCACCACTGGCGGGAGTGGAAAGAATGAGCAGTTCTTC. Translating gives CARSTTGGSGKNEQFF.

V is TRBV6-5 and J is TRBJ1-2, with unresolved D. The CDR3 length is 12 residues. Germline V lookup: CDR1 MNHEY, CDR2 SVGAGI. Trimming removed 6 bases at V and 8 bases at J, with 13 bases between. DNA for the CDR3: TGTGCCAGCAGCGAAGGACGCGGGGGCTACACCTTC. The encoded protein is CASSEGRGGYTF.

Note on this clone: One junction end disagrees with the germline gene, perhaps due to a read error. This rearrangement joins TRBV7-9 to TRBJ2-3; perhaps TRBD1 as D (6 bases). CDR3 length: 14 residues. Germline V gene data show CDR1 as SEHNR and CDR2 as FQNEAQ (reference sequence). This chain's CDR3 is CASSPGASRDTQYF. The CDR3 nucleotides read TGTGCCAGCAGCCCAGGGGCTAGCAGAGATACGCAGTATTTT. Complete variable domain (other parts from reference TRBV7-9 and TRBJ2-3): DTGVSQNPRHKITKRGQNVTFRCDPISEHNRLYWYRQTLGQGPEFLTYFQNEAQLEKSRLLSDRFSAERPKGSFSTLEIQRTEQGDSAMYLCASSPGASRDTQYFGPGTRLTVL.

This clone was detected once. The chain employs TRBV5-4 and TRBJ1-5; D is perhaps TRBD1 (5 bases). The V and J ends lost 5 bases and 2 bases respectively, with 11 bases between them. CDR1 is SGHNT and CDR2 is YYREEE in the germline V gene (reference sequence). CDR3 length equals 14 residues. The CDR3 DNA is TGTGCCAGCAGTCAGGGCGGAGGCAATCAGCCCCAGCATTTT. Its translation: CASSQGGGNQPQHF.

The chain is built from TRBV19 and TRBJ1-1, with D hard to call. Germline-derived CDR1 and CDR2 are LNHDA and SQIVND (reference sequence). CDR3 length equals 15 residues. V shed 5 bases and J shed 6 bases, with 19 bases lying between them. CDR3 in DNA: TGTGCCAGTAGTGCCAGGACGTCTGTCGGGGCTGAAGCTTTCTTT. It translates to CASSARTSVGAEAFF.

The V and J genes are TRBV10-3 and TRBJ1-2; D uncertain. CDR1 ENHRY and CDR2 SYGVKD come from the germline V gene. The CDR3 is 13 amino acids. V was cut by 3 bases and J by 4 bases, with 9 bases left in between. The CDR3, as DNA: TGTGCCATCAGTGATGGGCAGTCCTATGGCTACACCTTC. This translates into CAISDGQSYGYTF.

The gene calls are TRBV7-8 and TRBJ2-1; D uncertain. CDR3 length: 12 residues. V dropped 3 bases and J dropped 10 bases, with 10 bases sitting between them. CDR1 is SGHVS and CDR2 is FQNEAQ in the germline V gene. The CDR3 DNA is TGTGCCAGCAGCTTCAGTACACAAGAGCAGTTCTTC. Translated: CASSFSTQEQFF.

The chain couples TRBV28 to TRBJ1-5, with D possibly TRBD1 on 5 matching bases. Per the germline V gene, CDR1 is MDHEN and CDR2 is SYDVKM. The CDR3 length is 14 residues. Trimming removed 3 bases at V and 6 bases at J, with 12 bases between. CDR3 protein: CASSFSGDGQPQHF. As DNA, the CDR3 is TGTGCCAGCAGTTTCTCGGGGGATGGTCAGCCCCAGCATTTT. Complete variable domain (other parts from reference TRBV28 and TRBJ1-5): DVKVTQSSRYLVKRTGEKVFLECVQDMDHENMFWYRQDPGLGLRLIYFSYDVKMKEKGDIPEGYSVSREKKERFSLILESASTNQTSMYLCASSFSGDGQPQHFGDGTRLSIL.

This clone was recorded once. The CDR3 nucleotides are TGTGCCAGTAGTTATGGGACAGGGGACCCCTACGAGCAGTACTTC. This codes for CASSYGTGDPYEQYF. The rearrangement links TRBV19 to TRBJ2-7, with TRBD1 identical over 10 bases. The germline V gene has CDR1 LNHDA and CDR2 SQIVND (reference sequence). The CDR3 spans 15 residues. With V trimmed by 5 bases and J by 2 bases, 6 bases remained unmatched. Full variable domain (missing parts from reference TRBV19 and TRBJ2-7): DGGITQSPKYLFRKEGQNVTLSCEQNLNHDAMYWYRQDPGQGLRLIYYSQIVNDFQKGDIAEGYSVSREKKESFPLTVTSAQKNPTAFYLCASSYGTGDPYEQYFGPGTRLTVT.

The rearrangement links TRBV6-1 to TRBJ2-3, with D maybe TRBD1 (5 bases). The V end was cut by 8 bases, the J end by 0 bases, with 15 bases between. From germline, CDR1 is MNHNS and CDR2 SASEGT. The length of the CDR3 is 15 residues. The CDR3: CASDRVGFSTDTQYF. CDR3 in DNA: TGTGCCAGCGACAGAGTCGGATTCAGCACAGATACGCAGTATTTT.

As to this clone: At one boundary the junction diverges from the germline segment, which might be a read error. The chain links TRBV7-9 to TRBJ1-1; a weak D match, TRBD1 (5 bases). CDR1 is SEHNR and CDR2 is FQNEAQ in the germline V gene (reference sequence). The CDR3 is 14 residues long. The chain's CDR3 is CSSSSRTGNTEAFF. CDR3 sequence (DNA): TGTTCCAGCAGCTCACGCACAGGGAACACTGAAGCTTTCTTT.

This rearrangement joins TRBV7-7 to TRBJ2-5, with a tentative D call TRBD2 (7 bases). Germline V gives CDR1 SSHAT, CDR2 FNYEAQ (reference sequence). The CDR3 runs 13 residues. With 6 bases removed from V and 4 bases from J, the gap between germline ends came to 12 bases. The CDR3 DNA sequence: TGTGCCAGCAGTGGGGGGGCCGGAGAGACCCAGTACTTC. It yields the protein CASSGGAGETQYF. Using reference TRBV7-7 and TRBJ2-5 for the parts outside the CDR3, the full variable domain is GAGVSQSPRYKVTKRGQDVTLRCDPISSHATLYWYQQALGQGPEFLTYFNYEAQPDKSGLPSDRFSAERPEGSISTLTIQRTEQRDSAMYRCASSGGAGETQYFGPGTRLLVL.

The chain recombines TRBV7-9 with TRBJ1-1, with 7 positions matching TRBD1. V lost 5 bases to trimming and J lost 5 bases; unmatched junction nucleotides: 11. Per the germline V gene, CDR1 is SEHNR and CDR2 is FQNEAQ (reference sequence). This CDR3 contains 15 residues. The CDR3 sequence is CASSPTGTGRTEAFF. The CDR3 coding sequence is TGTGCCAGCAGCCCGACAGGGACGGGAAGGACTGAAGCTTTCTTT.

The rearrangement joins TRBV6-1 to TRBJ2-5, with a tentative D call TRBD2 (6 bases). The J call could be wrong; TRBJ2-7 is a better fit for the DNA end. The CDR3 is 13 amino acids. CDR1 and CDR2 from the germline V gene are MNHNS and SASEGT. CDR3 protein: CASSEAREYEQYF. CDR3 DNA: TGTGCCAGCAGTGAAGCTCGGGAGTACGAGCAGTACTTC.

This chain joins TRBV5-4 and TRBJ2-7; perhaps TRBD2 as D (6 bases). Germline CDR1 is SGHNT and CDR2 is YYREEE (reference sequence). V was cut by 6 bases and J by 4 bases, with 14 bases left in between. The CDR3 consists of 13 residues. This CDR3 is CASTSGSAYEQYF. CDR3 in DNA: TGTGCCAGCACCTCCGGGAGCGCGTACGAGCAGTACTTC.

The table lists this clone with a few counts. The chain links TRBV13 to TRBJ2-5, with 7 bases identical to TRBD2. The J call may be faulty, since TRBJ2-7 better matches the DNA end. This CDR3 spans 15 amino acids. Per the germline V gene, CDR1 is PRHDT and CDR2 is FYEKMQ (reference sequence). CDR3 region: CASSSPQRGTYEQYF. CDR3 DNA: TGTGCCAGCAGCTCCCCCCAGCGGGGAACCTACGAGCAGTACTTC.

The rearrangement uses TRBV29-1 and TRBJ1-1, with TRBD1 matching 10 bases. This CDR3 spans 11 amino acids. Per germline, CDR1 SQVTM and CDR2 ANQGSEA. CDR3 in DNA: TGCAGTAATTTGAGGGACAGGGGAGCTTTCTTT. It specifies CSNLRDRGAFF.

The chain recombines TRBV11-2 with TRBJ1-6; TRBD1 is a possible D gene (5 bases). The germline gives CDR1 SGHAT, CDR2 FQNNGV. V was shortened by 3 bases and J by 7 bases, with 10 bases between the two germline ends. The CDR3 extends over 14 amino acids. CDR3 coding DNA: TGTGCCAGCAGCTTCGCAGGGCCCAATTCACCCCTCCACTTT. The encoded protein is CASSFAGPNSPLHF.

J is TRBJ1-5 and V is TRBV18; the D gene is possibly TRBD1 (6 bases). Germline CDR1 and CDR2: KGHSH and LQKENI. This CDR3 has 15 amino acids. The V end lost 3 bases, the J end lost 2 bases, and 11 bases lay between the germline ends. CDR3 sequence (DNA): TGTGCCAGCTCACCGACTTCAGGGGGCAATCAGCCCCAGCATTTT. It encodes CASSPTSGGNQPQHF.